This T cell receptor beta chain appears in the sequencing data of a study of identifying expanded T cells in peripheral blood. Profiled with immunoSEQ multiplex PCR; TCRdb holds only in-frame clones, not every one. Of some 78,000 clones detected, 88% appear once; the ten largest clones hold under 20%. Germline loops: CDR1 SNHLY, CDR2 FYNNEI. V was clipped by 8 bases and J by 5 bases, with 15 bases between them. The CDR3 has 13 amino acids. Input material: blood. This receptor was identified in a person aged 18 to 70 in good health. V and J are TRBV2 and TRBJ2-5; D tentatively reads TRBD1 or TRBD2 (6 bases each). CDR3 sequence (DNA): TGTGCCAGCCGTCCCCACGGGGGCGAGACCCAGTACTTC. This translates into CASRPHGGETQYF.